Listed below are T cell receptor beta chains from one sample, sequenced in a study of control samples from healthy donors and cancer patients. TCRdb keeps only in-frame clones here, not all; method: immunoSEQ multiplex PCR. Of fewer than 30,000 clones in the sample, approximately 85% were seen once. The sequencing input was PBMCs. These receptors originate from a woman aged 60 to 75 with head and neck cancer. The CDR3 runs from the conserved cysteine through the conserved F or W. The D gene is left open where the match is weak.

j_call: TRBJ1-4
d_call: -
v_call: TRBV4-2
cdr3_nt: TGTGCCAGCAGCCCAGAATCACAAGCAGGAGGTGAAAAACTGTTTTTT
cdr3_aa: CASSPESQAGGEKLFF

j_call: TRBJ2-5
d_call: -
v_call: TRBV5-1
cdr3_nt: TGCGCCAGCAGCACCGGACTTCAAGAGACCCAGTACTTC
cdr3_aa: CASSTGLQETQYF

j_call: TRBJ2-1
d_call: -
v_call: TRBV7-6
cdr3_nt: TGTGCCAGCAGCCTCACATACAATGAGCAGTTCTTC
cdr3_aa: CASSLTYNEQFF

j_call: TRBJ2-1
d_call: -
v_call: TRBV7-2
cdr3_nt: TGTGCCAGCAGCTCCGCCTATGTCTCGCTATTCTTC
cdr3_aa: CASSSAYVSLFF

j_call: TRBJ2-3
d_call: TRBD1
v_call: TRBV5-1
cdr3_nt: TGCGCCAGCAGCTTTGGGGACAGGGAGGAAGATACGCAGTATTTT
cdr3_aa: CASSFGDREEDTQYF

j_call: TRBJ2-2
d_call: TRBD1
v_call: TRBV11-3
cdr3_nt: TGTGCCAGCAACGACAGGGTGAACACCGGGGAGCTGTTTTTT
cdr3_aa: CASNDRVNTGELFF

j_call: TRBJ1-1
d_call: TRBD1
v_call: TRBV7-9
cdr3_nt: TGTGCCAGCAGCATTCCGGGACAGGTGAACACTGAAGCTTTCTTT
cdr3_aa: CASSIPGQVNTEAFF

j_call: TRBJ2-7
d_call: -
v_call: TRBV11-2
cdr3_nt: TGTGCCAGCAGCCCCATACAGTGGAGAGGTGCCTACGAGCAGTACTTC
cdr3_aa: CASSPIQWRGAYEQYF

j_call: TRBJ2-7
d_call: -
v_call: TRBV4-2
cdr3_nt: TGTGCCAGCAGCCAAGATAGAAGCTACGAGCAGTACTTC
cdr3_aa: CASSQDRSYEQYF

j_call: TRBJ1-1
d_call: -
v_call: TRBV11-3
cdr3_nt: TGTGCCAGCAGCTTACGGGGCGGGAGTGGGACTGAAGCTTTCTTT
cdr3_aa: CASSLRGGSGTEAFF

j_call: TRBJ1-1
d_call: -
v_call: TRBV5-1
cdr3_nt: TGCGCCAGCAGACCGACTACTGAGGGGGGACACACTGAAGCTTTCTTT
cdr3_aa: CASRPTTEGGHTEAFF

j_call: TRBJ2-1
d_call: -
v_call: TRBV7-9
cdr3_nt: TGTGCCAGCAGCCACGAGGCTAGGCCGTTCTTC
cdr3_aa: CASSHEARPFF

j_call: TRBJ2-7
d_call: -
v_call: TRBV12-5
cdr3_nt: TGTGCTAGTGGTTTGGTACTCGGGAGTAGCGCCGAGCAGTACTTC
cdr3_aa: CASGLVLGSSAEQYF

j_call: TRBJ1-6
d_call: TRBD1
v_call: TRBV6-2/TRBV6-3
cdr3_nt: TGTGCCAGCAGCGCGACAGGGGGGGATTCACCCCTCCACTTT
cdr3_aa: CASSATGGDSPLHF

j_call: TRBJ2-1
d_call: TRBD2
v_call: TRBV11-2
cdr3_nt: TGTGCCAGCAGAGATGTAGCGGGGAGGGCTCGGAATGAGCAGTTCTTC
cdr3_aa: CASRDVAGRARNEQFF

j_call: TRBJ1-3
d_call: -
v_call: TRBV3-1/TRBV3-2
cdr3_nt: TGTGCCAGCAGCCTTAAGGGGGCTGGAAACACCATATATTTT
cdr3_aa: CASSLKGAGNTIYF

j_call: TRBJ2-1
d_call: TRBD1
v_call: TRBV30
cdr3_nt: TGTGCCTGGACCCAACAGGGGGATGAGCAGTTCTTC
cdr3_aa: CAWTQQGDEQFF

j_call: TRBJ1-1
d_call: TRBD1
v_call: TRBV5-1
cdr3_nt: TGCGCCAGCAGCTGGGGGACAGGGACTGACACTGAAGCTTTCTTT
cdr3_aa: CASSWGTGTDTEAFF

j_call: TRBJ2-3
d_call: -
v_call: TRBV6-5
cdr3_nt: TGTGCCAGCAGTTACTGGTCGGGAGAAACAGATACGCAGTATTTT
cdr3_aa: CASSYWSGETDTQYF

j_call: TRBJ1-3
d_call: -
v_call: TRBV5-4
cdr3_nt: TGTGCCAGCAGCTTGGCCGCGGAAGGAAACACCATATATTTT
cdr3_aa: CASSLAAEGNTIYF